These 12 T cell receptor beta chains originate from one sample sequenced in a study of blood T cell repertoires in COVID-19. TCRdb keeps only in-frame clones here, not all; method: immunoSEQ multiplex PCR. The profile shows a few hundred thousand clones, approximately 82% of them singletons. The sample was PBMCs or T cells enriched from blood (not recorded which). Source of these receptors: a man aged 40-55 years who had recovered from COVID-19.

This chain connects TRBV6-5 to TRBJ1-1; tentatively, D is TRBD1 (6 bases). The length of the CDR3 is 12 residues. Deletions cut 5 bases from V and 6 bases from J, with 10 bases between. Germline CDR1 and CDR2: MNHEY and SVGAGI. CDR3 region: CASSTGYPEAFF. CDR3 in DNA: TGTGCCAGCAGTACAGGGTACCCTGAAGCTTTCTTT.

The chain is built from TRBV29-1 and TRBJ1-1, with D possibly matching TRBD1 (6 bases). This CDR3 spans 13 amino acids. Germline CDR1 and CDR2: SQVTM and ANQGSEA. Trimming removed 6 bases from V and 3 bases from J, with 14 bases in between. CDR3 region: CSVQQGSDTEAFF. The CDR3 bases are TGCAGCGTCCAACAGGGATCTGACACTGAAGCTTTCTTT.

The chain uses TRBV3-1 (or the pseudogene TRBV3-2) and TRBJ2-5; weak D call: TRBD1 (5 bases). CDR3 length equals 16 residues. Trimming pared 1 base from V and 1 base from J, leaving 13 bases between. CDR1 is LGHDT, CDR2 YNNKEL, per germline (reference sequence). In nucleotides, the CDR3 is TGTGCCAGCAGCCAAGGATTGGGGCAGGTCCAAGAGACCCAGTACTTC. The encoded protein is CASSQGLGQVQETQYF.

The V call is TRBV5-4, the J call TRBJ1-1; 8 bases align to TRBD1. From germline, CDR1 is SGHNT and CDR2 YYREEE (reference sequence). The CDR3 runs 18 residues. Losses at the gene ends were 3 bases for V and 8 bases for J; bases not matched to a gene: 21. CDR3 region: CASSCPQGGGPKCLEAFF. CDR3 nucleotides: TGTGCCAGCAGCTGCCCACAGGGGGGTGGTCCGAAGTGCCTCGAAGCTTTCTTT. The variable domain in full, with the rest retrieved from reference TRBV5-4 and TRBJ1-1, is ETGVTQSPTHLIKTRGQQVTLRCSSQSGHNTVSWYQQALGQGPQFIFQYYREEENGRGNFPPRFSGLQFPNYSSELNVNALELDDSALYLCASSCPQGGGPKCLEAFFGQGTRLTVV.

The rearrangement uses TRBV5-8 and TRBJ2-5; D is undetermined. V dropped 1 base and J dropped 4 bases, with 8 bases sitting between them. The germline V gene encodes CDR1 SGHTS and CDR2 YDEGEE. The CDR3 sequence is 13 residues long. The CDR3 bases are TGTGCCAGCAGCTTGAATCCGAGAGAGACCCAGTACTTC. It translates to CASSLNPRETQYF.

V usage is TRBV5-1 and J usage is TRBJ2-7, with 9 bases identical to TRBD1. The V and J ends lost 2 bases and 4 bases, in that order; junction bases with no gene match: 7. CDR3 length: 15 amino acids. The germline V gene has CDR1 SGHRS and CDR2 YFSETQ. This CDR3 reads CASSFRTGAGYEQYF. The DNA of the CDR3 is TGCGCCAGCAGCTTTCGGACAGGGGCGGGATACGAGCAGTACTTC.

The V and J genes are TRBV29-1 and TRBJ1-4, with D hard to call. CDR1 is SQVTM, CDR2 ANQGSEA, per germline. The CDR3 length is 12 residues. Trimming cost V 7 bases and J 8 bases, with 14 bases left between them. The CDR3 reads CSARGGSEKLFF. In nucleotides, the CDR3 is TGCAGCGCCCGAGGAGGCTCGGAAAAACTGTTTTTT.

The chain recombines TRBV7-3 with TRBJ2-2; 8 bases line up with TRBD2. V shed 5 bases, J shed 0 bases, and the junction held 2 bases outside the gene matches. The CDR3 contains 15 residues. The germline V gene has CDR1 SGHTA and CDR2 FQGTGA. For the CDR3, the DNA is TGTGCCAGCAGCCAACTAGCGGCGAACACCGGGGAGCTGTTTTTT. Residues: CASSQLAANTGELFF.

CDR3 loop: CASIGASGGYTF. The DNA for the CDR3 is TGTGCCAGTATAGGAGCTTCCGGTGGCTACACCTTC. This sequence joins TRBV19 and TRBJ1-2; D uncertain. The CDR3 has 12 amino acids. Trimming shortened V by 7 bases and J by 7 bases, and 13 bases separated the two germline ends. CDR1 and CDR2 from the germline V gene are LNHDA and SQIVND (reference sequence).

This clone was observed a few times. V usage is TRBV27 and J usage is TRBJ2-1; D remains ambiguous. There are 15 residues in the CDR3. The germline gives CDR1 MNHEY, CDR2 SMNVEV (reference sequence). Trimming took 5 bases from V and 6 from J, leaving 17 bases between them. CDR3 amino acids: CASSPEFSRINEQFF. DNA for the CDR3: TGTGCCAGCAGTCCAGAGTTCTCGAGGATCAATGAGCAGTTCTTC.

This clone was recorded once. The rearrangement links TRBV19 to TRBJ1-1, with 7 positions matching TRBD1. In germline, CDR1 is LNHDA, CDR2 SQIVND (reference sequence). This CDR3 comprises 14 residues. The V and J ends lost 6 bases and 6 bases, in that order; junction bases with no gene match: 10. In DNA form, the CDR3 reads TGTGCCAGTAGGGTGACAGGGCCCATACCTGAAGCTTTCTTT. This codes for CASRVTGPIPEAFF.

The chain has TRBV2 and TRBJ1-5, with a possible D match to TRBD1 (5 bases). The CDR3 spans 14 residues. Germline V lookup: CDR1 SNHLY, CDR2 FYNNEI. Deletions cut 1 base from V and 7 bases from J, with 11 bases between. The CDR3 DNA reads TGTGCCAGCAGTGAAGAGACAGTAGGGCAGCCCCAGCATTTT. The encoded protein is CASSEETVGQPQHF.